This note documents a single T cell receptor beta chain sequence. Germline V lookup: CDR1 GTSNPN, CDR2 SVGIG (reference sequence). This CDR3 has 14 residues. V was clipped by 1 base and J by 4 bases, with 13 bases between them. The sample is drawn from a study of blood T cell repertoires in COVID-19. At the level of the study: Some COVID-19 samples were acute and others convalescent; all came from the United States, Italy and Spain. The cDNA or gDNA used as material had been derived from T cells, B-cell-depleted T cells, or PBMCs.

Some clones are missing from TCRdb's copy, which holds only in-frame ones; the method was immunoSEQ multiplex PCR. Of 120,000 to 150,000 clones listed, 85% to 90% are singletons. The receptor was derived from a woman aged 80 or older with acute or convalescent COVID-19. Sequenced sample: peripheral blood. The V gene is TRBV30, the J gene TRBJ2-5; D is possibly TRBD2 (6 bases). CDR3 nucleotides: TGTGCCTGGAGTGACCCCGGGACTCTAGAGACCCAGTACTTC. Translating gives CAWSDPGTLETQYF.